The 30 T cell receptor beta chains in this list originate from one sample, sequenced in a study of cytomegalovirus exposure and HLA in healthy donors. In the PCR, 60 Vbeta and 13 Jbeta primers were used. TCRdb's copy holds only in-frame clones and misses some; the assay was immunoSEQ multiplex PCR. The repertoire holds roughly 200,000 clones, with roughly 90% as singletons. Sequences were obtained from PBMCs. These receptors were collected from a woman in her 30s in good health and CMV-seronegative.

V and J are TRBV27 and TRBJ2-4, with unresolved D. V was pared by 3 bases and J by 1 base, with 10 bases between. This CDR3 has 15 amino acids. Germline CDR1 is MNHEY and CDR2 is SMNVEV (reference sequence). In nucleotides, the CDR3 is TGTGCCAGCAGTTTCTCCTTTGAGGCCAAAAACATTCAGTACTTC. Its protein is CASSFSFEAKNIQYF.

The chain has TRBV29-1 and TRBJ1-1; D not certain. The CDR3 runs 11 residues. Germline CDR1 is SQVTM and CDR2 is ANQGSEA. The V end was cut by 4 bases, the J end by 6 bases, with 9 bases between. CDR3 amino acids: CSVGGRPEAFF. CDR3 DNA: TGCAGCGTTGGAGGGCGTCCTGAAGCTTTCTTT.

The chain uses TRBV5-1 and TRBJ2-7, with 13 bases fitting TRBD2. From germline, CDR1 is SGHRS and CDR2 YFSETQ. V shed 4 bases, J shed 0 bases, and the junction held 7 bases outside the gene matches. The CDR3 is 17 amino acids. CDR3 residues: CASSKDGLAGVSYEQYF. CDR3 in DNA: TGCGCCAGCAGCAAGGACGGACTAGCGGGAGTCTCCTACGAGCAGTACTTC.

V and J are TRBV7-9 and TRBJ2-2; TRBD1 is a possible D gene (5 bases). V was pared by 2 bases and J by 7 bases, with 14 bases between. This CDR3 is 15 amino acids long. Germline V CDR1 and CDR2: SEHNR, FQNEAQ (reference sequence). In DNA, the CDR3 is TGTGCCAGCAGCTTATTAATGGACACCAGCGGGGAGCTGTTTTTT. Translated: CASSLLMDTSGELFF.

The CDR3 here is CASSLRGGEQYF. As DNA, the CDR3 is TGTGCCAGCAGTTTAAGGGGTGGCGAGCAGTACTTC. The chain joins TRBV27 to TRBJ2-7; possible D gene TRBD1, 5 bases. Trimming left V 2 bases short and J 6 bases short, with 8 bases between. CDR1 MNHEY and CDR2 SMNVEV come from the germline V gene (reference sequence). CDR3 length: 12 residues.

In its sample, this clone was seen a few times. V usage is TRBV9 and J usage is TRBJ2-5, with 9 bases matching TRBD2. The junction had 10 bases not matched to a gene; V was cut back by 4 bases and J by 3 bases. The CDR3 loop spans 16 amino acids. Germline CDR1 and CDR2: SGDLS and YYNGEE. CDR3 loop: CASSFSGLAAEETQYF. The CDR3 DNA reads TGTGCCAGCAGCTTTTCGGGACTAGCAGCTGAAGAGACCCAGTACTTC.

J is TRBJ1-1 and V is TRBV2; TRBD1 matches at 7 bases. This CDR3 is built from 13 residues. Losses at the gene ends were 6 bases for V and 6 bases for J; bases not matched to a gene: 7. The germline gives CDR1 SNHLY, CDR2 FYNNEI. The CDR3 protein is CASSVDRDSEAFF. The CDR3, as DNA: TGTGCCAGCAGCGTCGACAGGGACTCTGAAGCTTTCTTT.

V gene TRBV5-1 combines with J gene TRBJ2-3; D is possibly TRBD2 (6 bases). From germline, CDR1 is SGHRS and CDR2 YFSETQ. The CDR3 has 16 residues. With 5 bases removed from V and 4 bases from J, the gap between germline ends came to 20 bases. In DNA form, the CDR3 reads TGCGCCAGCAGGTTGCTTAGGGGTTTAGCGGCAGATACGCAGTATTTT. This gives the protein CASRLLRGLAADTQYF.

This clone was recorded a few times. The genes are TRBV10-1 and TRBJ2-2; D is unresolved. The germline V gene encodes CDR1 WNHNN and CDR2 SYGVQD (reference sequence). Trimming cost V 2 bases and J 2 bases, with 6 bases left between them. CDR3 size: 14 residues. CDR3 loop: CASSEQINTGELFF. CDR3 sequence (DNA): TGCGCCAGCAGTGAGCAGATTAACACCGGGGAGCTGTTTTTT.

J is TRBJ2-7 and V is TRBV11-2, with D uncertain. Trimming removed 1 base from V and 3 bases from J, with 13 bases in between. This CDR3 contains 15 residues. Germline values: CDR1 SGHAT, CDR2 FQNNGV. The CDR3 coding sequence is TGTGCCAGCAGCTTAGGGGCCTTCTCCGGCTACGAGCAGTACTTC. It encodes CASSLGAFSGYEQYF.

The chain combines TRBV6-1 with TRBJ2-7, with D uncertain. V gave up 2 bases and J gave up 4 bases, with 15 bases separating them. Germline lookup yields CDR1 MNHNS and CDR2 SASEGT. This CDR3 region has 15 residues. The CDR3 here is CASSESSSGPYEQYF. The CDR3, as DNA: TGTGCCAGCAGTGAATCTAGTTCCGGTCCATACGAGCAGTACTTC.

This rearrangement joins TRBV7-6 to TRBJ2-2; maybe TRBD1 (6 bases). CDR3 size: 17 residues. Germline assignment: CDR1 SGHVS and CDR2 FNYEAQ. Trimming removed 5 bases at V and 5 bases at J, with 21 bases between. DNA for the CDR3: TGTGCCAGCAGCGTGGGGTCCAGGACAGAGTTGACCGGGGAGCTGTTTTTT. Translated: CASSVGSRTELTGELFF.

This chain joins TRBV15 and TRBJ2-1; the match to TRBD2 covers 10 bases. CDR1 and CDR2 (germline): LNHNV, YYDKDF (reference sequence). The CDR3 covers 13 residues. The V gene end was trimmed by 9 bases and the J gene end by 6 bases; junction bases not matched to a gene: 5. CDR3 DNA sequence: TGTGCCACTGAGCGGGAGGGCCGCAATGAGCAGTTCTTC. It specifies CATEREGRNEQFF. The complete variable domain, with remaining parts taken from reference TRBV15 and TRBJ2-1, reads DAMVIQNPRYQVTQFGKPVTLSCSQTLNHNVMYWYQQKSSQAPKLLFHYYDKDFNNEADTPDNFQSRRPNTSFCFLDIRSPGLGDTAMYLCATEREGRNEQFFGPGTRLTVL.

The V and J genes are TRBV5-1 and TRBJ2-7; a weak D match, TRBD1 (6 bases). The germline V gene has CDR1 SGHRS and CDR2 YFSETQ. CDR3 length: 14 amino acids. V was pared by 4 bases and J by 0 bases, with 11 bases between. CDR3 in DNA: TGCGCCAGCAGCCGAGGACAGAGCTCCTACGAGCAGTACTTC. It encodes CASSRGQSSYEQYF. Filled out from reference TRBV5-1 and TRBJ2-7, the complete variable domain reads KAGVTQTPRYLIKTRGQQVTLSCSPISGHRSVSWYQQTPGQGLQFLFEYFSETQRNKGNFPGRFSGRQFSNSRSEMNVSTLELGDSALYLCASSRGQSSYEQYFGPGTRLTVT.

This clone was recorded a few times. The rearrangement joins TRBV6-5 to TRBJ1-1; unclear D gene. The CDR3 spans 12 residues. Germline V gene data show CDR1 as MNHEY and CDR2 as SVGAGI. V was cut by 5 bases and J by 10 bases, with 14 bases left in between. CDR3 sequence (DNA): TGTGCCAGCAGTAACTTGCAGACTTCAGCTTTCTTT. Its protein product is CASSNLQTSAFF.

The chain uses TRBV11-2 and TRBJ1-2, with D tentatively TRBD1 (6 bases). Trimming pared 1 base from V and 4 bases from J, leaving 10 bases between. Germline V gene data show CDR1 as SGHAT and CDR2 as FQNNGV. The CDR3 has 14 residues. The CDR3 DNA sequence: TGTGCCAGCAGCTTAGCAGGGGCGGCCTATGGCTACACCTTC. This translates into CASSLAGAAYGYTF. The variable domain in full, with the rest retrieved from reference TRBV11-2 and TRBJ1-2, is EAGVAQSPRYKIIEKRQSVAFWCNPISGHATLYWYQQILGQGPKLLIQFQNNGVVDDSQLPKDRFSAERLKGVDSTLKIQPAKLEDSAVYLCASSLAGAAYGYTFGSGTRLTVV.

The chain is built from TRBV30 and TRBJ2-3; no reliable D call. The CDR3 totals 12 residues. The germline V gene encodes CDR1 GTSNPN and CDR2 SVGIG (reference sequence). Trimming removed 2 bases at V and 1 base at J, with 4 bases between. Here the CDR3 reads CAWSSGTDTQYF. CDR3 in DNA: TGTGCCTGGAGTAGCGGCACAGATACGCAGTATTTT. The variable domain in full, completed from reference TRBV30 and TRBJ2-3, reads SQTIHQWPATLVQPVGSPLSLECTVEGTSNPNLYWYRQAAGRGLQLLFYSVGIGQISSEVPQNLSASRPQDRQFILSSKKLLLSDSGFYLCAWSSGTDTQYFGPGTRLTVL.

This chain uses TRBV4-1 with TRBJ2-4; possibly TRBD2 for D (5 bases). The CDR3 extends over 16 amino acids. Germline V CDR1 and CDR2: MGHRA, YSYEKL. Between the trimmed V and J ends, which lost 2 bases and 2 bases, there was a span of 13 bases. The CDR3 protein is CASSQPLVASKNIQYF. For the CDR3, the DNA is TGCGCCAGCAGCCAACCCCTGGTAGCGTCCAAAAACATTCAGTACTTC.

This clone has more than one count but fewer than ten. The chain joins TRBV9 to TRBJ2-2; 9 bases are shared with TRBD2. Trimming at V came to 4 bases and at J to 4 bases, leaving 11 bases not matched to a gene. The germline V gene encodes CDR1 SGDLS and CDR2 YYNGEE. CDR3 size: 17 residues. The CDR3 here is CASSLSSAGGGTGELFF. The CDR3 bases are TGTGCCAGCAGCCTATCCTCGGCGGGGGGGGGCACCGGGGAGCTGTTTTTT.

Regarding this clone: One end of the junction varies from germline; a read error may be responsible. The genes are TRBV7-7 and TRBJ2-5; TRBD1 matches 8 bases. There are 16 residues in the CDR3. The germline gives CDR1 SSHAT, CDR2 FNYEAQ (reference sequence). CDR3 DNA sequence: TGTGCTAGCAGCTTAGGGGGGACAGGATGGGAGGAGACCCAGTACTTC. Translating gives CASSLGGTGWEETQYF.

The rearrangement joins TRBV29-1 to TRBJ2-1; D gene unclear. Trimming left V 7 bases short and J 0 bases short, with 13 bases between. Germline V CDR1 and CDR2: SQVTM, ANQGSEA. This CDR3 has 14 amino acids. CDR3 region: CSALGRSSYNEQFF. The CDR3 DNA reads TGCAGCGCCCTGGGCAGAAGCTCCTACAATGAGCAGTTCTTC.

This rearrangement joins TRBV7-9 to TRBJ2-5; D not resolved. The CDR3 covers 13 residues. Per germline, CDR1 SEHNR and CDR2 FQNEAQ (reference sequence). Trimming stripped 3 bases from V and 5 bases from J, with 10 bases between. CDR3 region: CASSFERKETQYF. For the CDR3, the DNA is TGTGCCAGCAGCTTTGAGCGAAAGGAGACCCAGTACTTC. Filled out from reference TRBV7-9 and TRBJ2-5, the complete variable domain reads DTGVSQNPRHKITKRGQNVTFRCDPISEHNRLYWYRQTLGQGPEFLTYFQNEAQLEKSRLLSDRFSAERPKGSFSTLEIQRTEQGDSAMYLCASSFERKETQYFGPGTRLLVL.

This chain joins TRBV5-1 and TRBJ1-4; D is unresolved. CDR1 and CDR2 from the germline V gene are SGHRS and YFSETQ. The CDR3 has 13 amino acids. V lost 3 bases to trimming and J lost 7 bases, with 10 bases between them. In DNA, the CDR3 is TGCGCCAGCAGCTCGTCGGGTGTTGAAAAACTGTTTTTT. Translation gives CASSSSGVEKLFF.

CDR3 in amino acids: CASSENGLAGGQETQYF. The CDR3 DNA reads TGCGCCAGCAGTGAGAACGGACTAGCGGGCGGCCAAGAGACCCAGTACTTC. This chain links TRBV10-1 with TRBJ2-5; 11 positions match TRBD2. Germline lookup yields CDR1 WNHNN and CDR2 SYGVQD (reference sequence). There are 17 residues in the CDR3. V trimming: 2 bases; J trimming: 1 base; junction bases outside the gene matches: 6.

For this clone: A read error may produce the germline difference seen at one junction end. The V call is TRBV2, the J call TRBJ1-1, with D perhaps TRBD1 (6 bases). The V gene's germline CDR1 is SNHLY and CDR2 FYNNEI. The CDR3 length is 14 residues. CDR3 sequence (DNA): TGTGCCAGCAACAAAGGACAGATAGACACTGAAGCTTCCTTT. It specifies CASNKGQIDTEASF.

The V call is TRBV6-1, the J call TRBJ2-3; a weak D match, TRBD2 (5 bases). The CDR3 has 14 residues. Deletions cut 6 bases from V and 3 bases from J, with 13 bases between. Germline V gives CDR1 MNHNS, CDR2 SASEGT. CDR3 sequence reads: CASRVYEGTDTQYF. The DNA for the CDR3 is TGTGCCAGCAGGGTTTACGAGGGTACAGATACGCAGTATTTT.

The chain is built from TRBV5-1 and TRBJ2-5; D is uncertain. The DNA end is a closer match to TRBJ2-7, so the J assignment may be wrong. Per germline, CDR1 SGHRS and CDR2 YFSETQ. The CDR3 consists of 14 residues. This CDR3 is CASSLGSPPYEQYF. For the CDR3, the DNA is TGCGCCAGCAGCTTGGGCTCACCCCCCTACGAGCAGTACTTC.

The chain carries TRBV6-4 and TRBJ1-1, with a possible D match to TRBD1 (5 bases). Germline V gives CDR1 MRHNA, CDR2 SNTAGT. This CDR3 is 13 amino acids long. V lost 4 bases to trimming and J lost 6 bases, with 12 bases between them. The CDR3 DNA sequence: TGTGCCAGCAGTGCAGTGGGGGGAGCTGAAGCTTTCTTT. Residues: CASSAVGGAEAFF.

The rearrangement links TRBV28 to TRBJ2-5; possible D gene TRBD1, 6 bases. The CDR3 extends over 13 amino acids. Germline V gives CDR1 MDHEN, CDR2 SYDVKM. Deletions cut 5 bases from V and 2 bases from J, with 9 bases between. The CDR3 protein is CASSQTGQETQYF. DNA for the CDR3: TGTGCCAGCAGTCAGACAGGACAAGAGACCCAGTACTTC.

The V and J genes are TRBV6-4 and TRBJ2-3; the match to TRBD2 covers 9 bases. The CDR3 totals 15 residues. Germline V CDR1 and CDR2: MRHNA, SNTAGT. The V segment lost 5 bases and the J segment 0 bases; nucleotides outside the gene matches: 3. Written as DNA, the CDR3 is TGTGCCAGCAGTTTAGCGGGGGCGAGCACAGATACGCAGTATTTT. Its translation: CASSLAGASTDTQYF.